The 4 T cell receptor beta chains in this list originate from one sample, sequenced in a study of vaccination effects on CD4 cells after COVID-19. These receptors have no identified antigens. The repertoire was sequenced with immunoSEQ multiplex PCR; TCRdb's copy has only in-frame clones and lacks some. The profile covers 68,000 or so clones, with 75% to 90% appearing a single time and 9% to 15% taken by the ten largest. Antigen-specific CD4+ T cells expanded by the ViraFEST assay with viral peptide pools were then sequenced. An approximately 10-day culture period preceded the isolation of CD4+ T cells. Previously uninfected by SARS-CoV-2, the vaccine recipients also showed negative nucleocapsid antibodies. Sequences were derived from CD4+ T cells from PBMCs cultured with SARS-CoV-2 spike peptides, sampled before COVID-19 vaccination. The source of these receptors is a human donor who received a COVID-19 vaccine.

The chain joins TRBV7-9 to TRBJ1-4, with TRBD1 matching over 8 bases. Germline CDR1 is SEHNR and CDR2 is FQNEAQ (reference sequence). With 5 bases clipped from V and 8 bases from J, the junction kept 7 bases outside the gene matches. The CDR3 spans 14 residues. The CDR3 coding sequence is TGTGCCAGCAGCCTCGGACAGGGAGGAGAAAAACTGTTTTTT. This codes for CASSLGQGGEKLFF.

This clone was observed once. The chain combines TRBV5-1 with TRBJ1-6; D unclear. Trimming took 0 bases from V and 9 from J, leaving 7 bases between them. Germline V CDR1 and CDR2: SGHRS, YFSETQ. The CDR3 runs 13 residues. The CDR3 here is CASSLGSSSPLHF. The CDR3 bases are TGCGCCAGCAGCTTGGGGTCGAGTTCACCCCTCCACTTT.

The genes are TRBV7-2 and TRBJ1-6; D unclear. This CDR3 has 14 amino acids. V was pared by 5 bases and J by 13 bases, with 18 bases between. CDR1 SGHTA and CDR2 FQGNSA come from the germline V gene. The CDR3 region is CASSLGWGIGPLHF. CDR3 nucleotides: TGTGCCAGCAGCCTAGGTTGGGGAATTGGCCCCCTCCACTTT.

This chain links TRBV12-5 with TRBJ1-5; no firm D call. The CDR3 has 16 residues. CDR1 LGHNT and CDR2 FRNRAP come from the germline V gene. V was pared by 7 bases and J by 5 bases, with 21 bases between. CDR3 DNA: TGTGCTAGTGCCCCCCGGACCGCAATTGGGGATCAGCCCCAGCATTTT. Its translation is CASAPRTAIGDQPQHF. The full variable domain, in which reference TRBV12-5 and TRBJ1-5 provide the parts outside the CDR3, is DARVTQTPRHKVTEMGQEVTMRCQPILGHNTVFWYRQTMMQGLELLAYFRNRAPLDDSGMPKDRFSAEMPDATLATLKIQPSEPRDSAVYFCASAPRTAIGDQPQHFGDGTRLSIL.